The TCR beta chain described here comes from a study of regulatory T cells in long-lasting Graves disease. The wider study: Disease was considered persistent Graves' disease after over 5 years of antithyroid drugs (with positive TSH receptor antibodies).

Study results and limitations: TRBV28 was favored in persistent disease, as were TRBJ1-2 and TRBJ2-5.

Assembly of TCR beta libraries relied on iRepertoire HTBI primers together with Arm-PCR of CDR3 regions. TCRdb re-derived calls from the multiplex PCR reads in MiXCR, one entry per CDR3 protein. The sample shows some 280,000 distinct CDR3 sequences, roughly a fifth of them seen only once. Ten or more counts support this clonotype. Its antigen is still unknown. Time point in this sample: persistent/refractory GD, antithyroid drugs over 5 years with positive TRAb. PBMCs were the source of the RNA used for TCR sequencing. Criteria from the American Thyroid Association guidelines were applied to diagnose Graves' disease. The EDTA tubes were filled with about 9 milliliters of drawn peripheral blood. CDR1 and CDR2 (germline): MNHNS, SASEGT. V lost 7 bases to trimming and J lost 12 bases; unmatched junction nucleotides: 8. This CDR3 has 11 amino acids.

The receptor's source is a female donor with Graves disease. The chain recombines TRBV6-1 with TRBJ1-1; 7 nucleotides match TRBD1. Sequenced here: peripheral blood mononuclear cells (PBMCs), sampled when the disease was refractory, from a patient treated with antithyroid drugs. The CDR3 DNA sequence: TGTGCCAGCAATACCGGGACAGCTACTTTCTTT. Its protein product is CASNTGTATFF.